The T cell receptor beta chain under discussion was sequenced for a study of blood T cell repertoires in COVID-19. Overall study context: COVID-19 samples, acute and convalescent, were from the United States, Italy and Spain. The analysed material was cDNA or gDNA that came from T cells, B-cell-depleted T cells, or PBMCs.

The germline gives CDR1 SGHVS, CDR2 FQNEAQ. The CDR3 runs to 16 residues. Losses at the gene ends were 2 bases for V and 6 bases for J; bases not matched to a gene: 5. Methods used by the authors: By means of reference gene primer amplification, nucleated cell counts were estimated. Data came from immunoSEQ multiplex PCR; TCRdb stores just in-frame clones and leaves some out. V and J calls plus clone size are reproduced from that table; the DNA served to infer D and trimming. The repertoire holds approximately 63,000 clones, 70% to 80% seen once, with about 47% in the top ten. The rearrangement joins TRBV7-8 to TRBJ2-1; 12 bases line up with TRBD2. The sample was peripheral blood. The receptor comes from a woman aged 80 or over with acute or convalescent COVID-19. The CDR3 protein is CASSLRLAGVGNEQFF. The CDR3 coding sequence is TGTGCCAGCAGCTTAAGACTAGCGGGAGTCGGCAATGAGCAGTTCTTC.